The 22 T cell receptor beta chains below were found in one sample sequenced in a study of cytomegalovirus exposure and HLA in healthy donors. PCR involved 60 Vbeta and 13 Jbeta primers. Profiled with immunoSEQ multiplex PCR; TCRdb holds only in-frame clones, not every one. This sample has some 170,000 clones; over 60% occur once, and the top ten carry under 8%. The sample was PBMCs. Receptors originate from a man aged 40-49 years in good health and CMV-seropositive.

The chain uses TRBV28 and TRBJ2-7, with 11 bases identical to TRBD2. Losses at the gene ends were 6 bases for V and 2 bases for J; bases not matched to a gene: 24. The CDR3 has 21 residues. From germline, CDR1 is MDHEN and CDR2 SYDVKM. The CDR3 spells CASSYRGGQIMTSGIPYEQYF. CDR3 bases: TGTGCCAGCAGCTACCGGGGGGGGCAGATTATGACTAGCGGGATACCCTACGAGCAGTACTTC.

The J gene is TRBJ2-3, the V gene TRBV4-1, with 10 bases identical to TRBD2. After removal of 0 bases from V and 5 bases from J, the junction contained 14 bases not matched to a gene. The germline gives CDR1 MGHRA, CDR2 YSYEKL. The CDR3 extends over 19 amino acids. CDR3 DNA sequence: TGCGCCAGCAGCCAAGATTTGGCTAGCGGGAGAGTTAGGCAAGATACGCAGTATTTT. This codes for CASSQDLASGRVRQDTQYF.

The CDR3 coding sequence is TGTGCCAGCAGCTTAGAGACAGGGGGCGATCAGCCCCAGCATTTT. Its protein is CASSLETGGDQPQHF. V and J are TRBV7-8 and TRBJ1-5; 10 bases are a match to TRBD1. V gave up 1 base and J gave up 5 bases; unmatched junction bases: 2. Germline V gives CDR1 SGHVS, CDR2 FQNEAQ. The CDR3 extends over 15 amino acids.

This clone was counted only a few times. This chain connects TRBV5-1 to TRBJ1-3, with 12 bases aligning to TRBD1. CDR3 length equals 17 residues. V was clipped by 4 bases and J by 0 bases; unmatched bases: 5. The germline gives CDR1 SGHRS, CDR2 YFSETQ. The CDR3, as DNA: TGCGCCAGCAGCCCGGGACAGGGGGCTTACTCTGGAAACACCATATATTTT. Protein product: CASSPGQGAYSGNTIYF.

This clone was observed a few times. The chain joins TRBV6-5 to TRBJ2-3, with 8 bases that match TRBD1. The CDR3 sequence is 14 residues long. Germline trimming cut 4 bases from V and 2 bases from J; bases unmatched to any gene: 2. Germline V CDR1 and CDR2: MNHEY, SVGAGI. CDR3 amino acids: CASSLTGDTDTQYF. DNA for the CDR3: TGTGCCAGCAGTTTGACAGGGGACACAGATACGCAGTATTTT.

The chain links TRBV6-5 to TRBJ2-5, with 10 bases that match TRBD1. CDR1 is MNHEY and CDR2 is SVGAGI in the germline V gene. CDR3 size: 16 residues. Trimming removed 4 bases from V and 0 bases from J; junction bases left unmatched: 5. This CDR3 reads CASSSRTGGDQETQYF. The CDR3 DNA reads as TGTGCCAGCAGTTCTCGGACAGGGGGGGACCAAGAGACCCAGTACTTC.

This rearrangement joins TRBV28 to TRBJ1-5; possible D gene TRBD1, 5 bases. The CDR3 is 12 residues long. Germline loops: CDR1 MDHEN, CDR2 SYDVKM. Trimming shortened V by 7 bases and J by 6 bases, and 10 bases separated the two germline ends. CDR3 DNA: TGTGCCAGCACGGTCGGGGGTCAGCCCCAGCATTTT. Translating it yields CASTVGGQPQHF. The full variable domain, completed using reference TRBV28 and TRBJ1-5, is DVKVTQSSRYLVKRTGEKVFLECVQDMDHENMFWYRQDPGLGLRLIYFSYDVKMKEKGDIPEGYSVSREKKERFSLILESASTNQTSMYLCASTVGGQPQHFGDGTRLSIL.

This CDR3 reads CASGTGGAGTDTQYF. Here the CDR3 DNA reads TGTGCCAGCGGTACAGGGGGCGCGGGGACAGATACGCAGTATTTT. This rearrangement joins TRBV6-1 to TRBJ2-3; TRBD1 agrees at 9 bases. CDR3 length: 15 amino acids. Germline V lookup: CDR1 MNHNS, CDR2 SASEGT. V was pared by 8 bases and J by 3 bases, with 9 bases of the junction left unmatched.

The chain couples TRBV19 to TRBJ2-7; weak D call: TRBD2 (6 bases). V was trimmed by 1 base and J by 3 bases, leaving 16 bases between them. The germline CDR1 and CDR2 sequences are LNHDA and SQIVND (reference sequence). This CDR3 contains 16 residues. The CDR3 spells CASSIGQTGTYYEQYF. The CDR3 nucleotides are TGTGCCAGTAGTATAGGGCAGACCGGGACTTACTACGAGCAGTACTTC.

A single count supports this clone. This sequence joins TRBV12-5 and TRBJ1-4; weak D call: TRBD1 (5 bases). Germline loops: CDR1 LGHNT, CDR2 FRNRAP. V was cut by 4 bases and J by 4 bases, with 10 bases left in between. The CDR3 covers 14 residues. The chain's CDR3 is CASGSGDGNEKLFF. In DNA, the CDR3 is TGTGCTAGTGGTTCGGGGGACGGTAATGAAAAACTGTTTTTT.

The chain has TRBV28 and TRBJ2-7; D is undetermined. Germline lookup yields CDR1 MDHEN and CDR2 SYDVKM. The CDR3 covers 11 residues. Trimming pared 3 bases from V and 3 bases from J, leaving 3 bases between. CDR3 sequence: CASSFFYEQYF. Here the CDR3 DNA reads TGTGCCAGCAGTTTCTTCTACGAGCAGTACTTC.

The V gene is TRBV28, the J gene TRBJ2-7; 10 nucleotides match TRBD1. Germline trimming cut 2 bases from V and 6 bases from J; bases unmatched to any gene: 7. Per the germline V gene, CDR1 is MDHEN and CDR2 is SYDVKM. This CDR3 spans 15 amino acids. In nucleotides, the CDR3 is TGTGCCAGCAGTTTACTGACAGGGGGCGGGTTCGAGCAGTACTTC. Its protein is CASSLLTGGGFEQYF.

This clone was counted a few times. This chain connects TRBV9 to TRBJ2-2, with 8 bases matching TRBD1. The CDR3 length is 18 residues. The germline V gene encodes CDR1 SGDLS and CDR2 YYNGEE. The ends lost 3 bases at V and 8 bases at J; junction bases unmatched: 18. CDR3: CASSESERQGTVGGELFF. The CDR3 bases are TGTGCCAGCAGCGAGTCCGAGAGACAGGGGACGGTTGGGGGGGAGCTGTTTTTT.

V usage is TRBV28 and J usage is TRBJ2-7; no reliable D call. There are 12 residues in the CDR3. Germline loops: CDR1 MDHEN, CDR2 SYDVKM. V was pared by 8 bases and J by 2 bases, with 10 bases between. CDR3 nucleotides: TGTGCCAGCTCCGTGACAACCTACGAGCAGTACTTC. Translated, it gives CASSVTTYEQYF.

V usage is TRBV19 and J usage is TRBJ2-5, with 8 positions matching TRBD2. Germline V gene lookup returns CDR1 LNHDA and CDR2 SQIVND (reference sequence). The junction had 6 bases not matched to a gene; V was cut back by 7 bases and J by 5 bases. This CDR3 has 13 amino acids. CDR3 sequence (DNA): TGTGCCAGTAAGCGCGGGGGGACGGAGACCCAGTACTTC. Translating it yields CASKRGGTETQYF.

The CDR3 sequence is CASSEGQGSAFF. CDR3 nucleotide sequence: TGTGCCAGCAGTGAAGGACAGGGGTCAGCTTTCTTT. The rearrangement uses TRBV6-1 and TRBJ1-1, with 8 bases identical to TRBD1. The J segment lost 10 bases and the V segment lost 1 base, leaving 2 bases of the junction unmatched. Per germline, CDR1 MNHNS and CDR2 SASEGT. The CDR3 has 12 residues.

The chain recombines TRBV11-2 with TRBJ2-1; 16 nucleotides line up with TRBD2. Germline V gene sequence: CDR1 SGHAT, CDR2 FQNNGV. The CDR3 has 18 residues. Trimming took 5 bases from V and 5 from J; bases not matched to a gene: 9. In nucleotides, the CDR3 is TGTGCCAGCAGCCCCGGGACTAGCGGGAGGGCCACCAACAATGAGCAGTTCTTC. Its translation: CASSPGTSGRATNNEQFF.

V and J are TRBV15 and TRBJ1-3; no clear D. The germline V and J ends were trimmed by 0 bases and 3 bases, with 15 bases remaining between them. Germline-derived CDR1 and CDR2 are LNHNV and YYDKDF (reference sequence). CDR3 size: 17 residues. CDR3 in amino acids: CATSRDLFGAGGNTIYF. In DNA form, the CDR3 reads TGTGCCACCAGCAGAGATTTGTTTGGTGCGGGTGGAAACACCATATATTTT.

This clone has more than one count but fewer than ten. The chain couples TRBV19 to TRBJ1-5, with D perhaps TRBD1 (5 bases). Deletions cut 5 bases from V and 7 bases from J, with 12 bases between. The CDR3 spans 13 residues. Germline V gives CDR1 LNHDA, CDR2 SQIVND (reference sequence). The CDR3 sequence is CASSEQVGQPQHF. CDR3 bases: TGTGCCAGTAGTGAACAGGTAGGCCAGCCCCAGCATTTT.

J is TRBJ2-1 and V is TRBV5-1; D remains ambiguous. V gave up 0 bases and J gave up 7 bases, with 14 bases separating them. Germline V gene sequence: CDR1 SGHRS, CDR2 YFSETQ. The CDR3 extends over 15 amino acids. The CDR3 DNA sequence: TGCGCCAGCAGCTTGGCCGTCGAAACGCGTAATGAGCAGTTCTTC. This encodes CASSLAVETRNEQFF. Supplemented by reference TRBV5-1 and TRBJ2-1, the full variable domain reads KAGVTQTPRYLIKTRGQQVTLSCSPISGHRSVSWYQQTPGQGLQFLFEYFSETQRNKGNFPGRFSGRQFSNSRSEMNVSTLELGDSALYLCASSLAVETRNEQFFGPGTRLTVL.

This clone was recorded a few times. The chain links TRBV14 to TRBJ1-3; the D gene is possibly TRBD1 (5 bases). Germline CDR1 is SGHDN and CDR2 is FVKESK. CDR3 size: 16 residues. The V and J ends lost 5 bases and 0 bases respectively, with 14 bases between them. The CDR3 loop is CASSTRQMRSGNTIYF. The DNA for the CDR3 is TGTGCCAGCAGCACAAGACAGATGCGCTCTGGAAACACCATATATTTT.

V and J are TRBV6-5 and TRBJ2-7, with 9 bases aligning to TRBD2. Looked up from germline, CDR1 is MNHEY and CDR2 is SVGAGI. V lost 2 bases to trimming and J lost 1 base; unmatched junction nucleotides: 6. The CDR3 loop spans 16 amino acids. The CDR3 region is CASSYSASGVSYEQYF. For the CDR3, the DNA is TGTGCCAGCAGTTACAGCGCTAGCGGGGTGTCCTACGAGCAGTACTTC.